Described below is a single TCR beta chain sequence and its context. Its antigen remains unidentified. Presence of unique molecular identifiers characterized the TCR beta cDNA libraries. Approximately 500,000 cDNA molecules were obtained from around 1 to 10 million T cells. In TCRdb, the PCR reads were re-called with MiXCR into one record per CDR3 protein. The data hold approximately 690,000 distinct CDR3 sequences, with over 45% observed a single time. The CDR3 contains 16 residues. CDR1 and CDR2 (germline): MDHEN, SYDVKM. V trimming: 4 bases; J trimming: 0 bases; junction bases outside the gene matches: 5. This sample is part of a study of post-analysis software for immune sequencing data. Looking at the study overall: Included among the disease courses, which were recorded for the cohort, were relapsing-remitting, secondary progressive and progressive-relapsing multiple sclerosis.

Whole-study results and caveats: When patients were compared with controls, about five TRBV segments were more frequent, TRBV5-6, TRBV5-1 and TRBV20-1 among them.

V usage is TRBV28 and J usage is TRBJ1-4, with 7 nucleotides matching TRBD1. The sequenced material came from blood. This TCR came from a girl aged 2 to 9 with multiple sclerosis. DNA for the CDR3: TGTGCCAGCAGTTCCGAGGGGGCCCCAACTAATGAAAAACTGTTTTTT. This sequence encodes CASSSEGAPTNEKLFF.